A selection of T cell receptor beta chains follows, all from one sample in a study of control samples from healthy donors and cancer patients. TCRdb keeps only in-frame clones here, not all; method: immunoSEQ multiplex PCR. The sample lists 190,000 or so clones, roughly 93% seen once, with approximately 1.5% in the top ten. The sequencing input was blood. Receptors were obtained from a man between 18 and 35 years old in good health. CDR3s include the opening cysteine and the closing phenylalanine or tryptophan. A D gene is named only where the DNA matches it firmly. Size values are once, few and many counts, or a class for expanded clones, and some rows have none.

j_call v_call d_call clone_size cdr3_aa cdr3_nt
TRBJ1-5 TRBV28 NA NA CASSKESGGYQPQHF TGTGCCAGCAGCAAAGAGAGCGGAGGGTATCAGCCCCAGCATTTT
TRBJ1-5 TRBV21-1 NA NA CASSPPQHF TGTGCCAGCAGCCCCCCCCAGCATTTT
TRBJ2-5 TRBV7-2 TRBD1 NA CASSLQTGGTQYF TGTGCCAGCAGCCTTCAGACAGGGGGCACCCAGTACTTC
TRBJ2-2 TRBV7-3 NA NA CASSLFPGELFF TGTGCCAGCAGCTTATTCCCCGGGGAGCTGTTTTTT
TRBJ1-2 TRBV5-1 TRBD1 NA CASSLATGGPSNYGYTF TGCGCCAGCAGCTTGGCCACAGGGGGCCCTTCTAACTATGGCTACACCTTC
TRBJ2-7 TRBV3-1/TRBV3-2 NA NA CASSPARGAIEQYF TGTGCCAGCAGCCCTGCCCGGGGGGCTATCGAGCAGTACTTC
TRBJ2-1 TRBV3-1/TRBV3-2 TRBD2 NA CASSPILLAYHSYNEQFF TGTGCCAGCAGCCCAATATTACTAGCGTATCACTCCTACAATGAGCAGTTCTTC
TRBJ1-2 TRBV6-5 NA once CASSLGTANYGYTF TGTGCCAGCAGTCTCGGGACTGCTAACTATGGCTACACCTTC
TRBJ1-6 TRBV13 NA NA CASSFRSQAYNSPLHF TGTGCCAGCAGCTTTAGGTCGCAGGCCTATAATTCACCCCTCCACTTT
TRBJ1-1 TRBV5-5 NA NA CASSRWGGGTEAFF TGTGCCAGCAGCCGATGGGGGGGAGGCACTGAAGCTTTCTTT
TRBJ2-1 TRBV5-1 TRBD1 NA CASAKNPEGASYNEQFF TGCGCCAGCGCAAAGAATCCCGAGGGGGCTAGCTACAATGAGCAGTTCTTC
TRBJ2-7 TRBV5-8 TRBD2 NA CASSFVPRGDLGEQYF TGTGCCAGCAGCTTCGTCCCGCGGGGGGACTTAGGCGAGCAGTACTTC
TRBJ2-7 TRBV7-9 TRBD1 NA CASTRGGMGYEQYF TGTGCCAGCACAAGAGGGGGCATGGGCTACGAGCAGTACTTC
TRBJ1-6 TRBV5-4 NA NA CASSLDISYNSPLHF TGTGCCAGCAGCTTGGACATCTCCTATAATTCACCCCTCCACTTT
TRBJ2-2 TRBV6-5 TRBD1 NA CASIRDRGTGELFF TGTGCCAGCATCCGGGACAGGGGTACCGGGGAGCTGTTTTTT
TRBJ1-1 TRBV18 NA NA CASSPQTGVIMNTEAFF TGTGCCAGCTCACCGCAGACAGGAGTCATTATGAACACTGAAGCTTTCTTT
TRBJ1-2 TRBV15 TRBD1 NA CATSSLPGTGDYGYTF TGTGCCACCAGTAGTCTCCCCGGGACAGGGGACTATGGCTACACCTTC
TRBJ1-2 TRBV5-1 NA NA CASSTGVDQQYGYTF TGCGCCAGCAGTACTGGGGTGGACCAGCAATATGGCTACACCTTC
TRBJ2-3 TRBV2 NA NA CASSAGSHSTDTQYF TGTGCCAGCAGTGCCGGGTCCCATAGCACAGATACGCAGTATTTT
TRBJ1-6 TRBV11-1 TRBD1 NA CASSLAGTGGSPLHF TGTGCCAGCAGCTTAGCTGGGACAGGGGGTTCACCCCTCCACTTT
TRBJ1-3 TRBV19 NA NA CASSPRTASGNTIYF TGTGCCAGTAGCCCGAGGACGGCCTCTGGAAACACCATATATTTT
TRBJ1-6 TRBV4-1 NA NA CASSRDLGGRGLTNNSPLHF TGCGCCAGCAGCCGGGACTTGGGGGGGCGAGGACTTACCAATAATTCACCCCTCCACTTT
TRBJ2-1 TRBV19 NA NA CASSIEGNEQFF TGTGCCAGTAGTATAGAGGGTAATGAGCAGTTCTTC
TRBJ2-7 TRBV15 NA NA CATSRSYEQYF TGTGCCACCAGCAGGAGCTACGAGCAGTACTTC
TRBJ1-1 TRBV20-1 NA NA CSVTRNTEAFF TGCAGTGTAACACGGAACACTGAAGCTTTCTTT
TRBJ1-2 TRBV3-1/TRBV3-2 NA once CASRSTIGNYGYTF TGTGCCAGCAGATCGACAATTGGGAACTATGGCTACACCTTC
TRBJ2-1 TRBV6-5 TRBD2 NA CASRPSGGWFNEQFF TGTGCCAGCAGACCTAGCGGGGGGTGGTTCAATGAGCAGTTCTTC
TRBJ2-5 TRBV25-1 NA NA CASSEIQLTETQYF TGTGCCAGCAGTGAAATACAGCTGACGGAGACCCAGTACTTC
TRBJ2-7 TRBV5-1 NA NA CASSLEGTALVEQYF TGCGCCAGCAGCTTGGAAGGGACGGCCTTGGTTGAGCAGTACTTC
TRBJ1-2 TRBV29-1 TRBD1 NA CSVLRTGKGYTF TGCAGCGTTCTCCGGACAGGGAAAGGCTACACCTTC
TRBJ2-5 TRBV19 NA NA CASSIQPYQETQYF TGTGCCAGTAGTATACAACCGTACCAAGAGACCCAGTACTTC
TRBJ1-3 TRBV18 NA NA CASSPSPDTIYF TGTGCCAGCTCACCATCCCCGGACACCATATATTTT
TRBJ2-7 TRBV5-1 NA NA CASSPGQNGNEQYF TGCGCCAGCAGCCCTGGACAGAATGGCAACGAGCAGTACTTC
TRBJ2-3 TRBV5-1 TRBD2 NA CASRLAGGTYTDTQYF TGCGCCAGCAGGCTAGCGGGGGGGACGTACACAGATACGCAGTATTTT
TRBJ2-3 TRBV6-1 TRBD2 NA CASSDLAGGFTDTQYF TGTGCCAGCAGTGACCTAGCGGGGGGTTTCACAGATACGCAGTATTTT
TRBJ2-2 TRBV5-1 TRBD1 NA CASSPRGTGELFF TGCGCCAGCAGCCCCAGGGGGACCGGGGAGCTGTTTTTT
TRBJ1-5 TRBV28 TRBD1 once CASSLGQGFIQPQHF TGTGCCAGCAGCCTGGGACAGGGTTTCATTCAGCCCCAGCATTTT
TRBJ2-5 TRBV5-1 NA NA CASSSKTSTETQYF TGCGCCAGCAGCTCCAAGACTAGTACCGAGACCCAGTACTTC
TRBJ1-5 TRBV19 NA NA CASSSLQGSDQPQHF TGTGCCAGTAGTTCTCTTCAGGGTAGTGATCAGCCCCAGCATTTT
TRBJ1-2 TRBV5-4 TRBD1 NA CASSQDRGQATYGYTF TGTGCCAGCAGCCAGGACAGGGGGCAAGCCACCTATGGCTACACCTTC
TRBJ1-2 TRBV7-9 NA NA CASSSTANYGYTF TGTGCCAGCAGCTCCACAGCTAACTATGGCTACACCTTC
TRBJ1-5 TRBV6-1 NA NA CASSELDGQPQHF TGTGCCAGCAGTGAATTGGATGGCCAGCCCCAGCATTTT
TRBJ2-3 TRBV24-1 NA NA CATSESTDTQYF TGTGCCACCAGTGAGTCCACAGATACGCAGTATTTT
TRBJ1-2 TRBV27 NA NA CASSSTKGERYGYTF TGTGCCAGCAGTTCCACAAAGGGGGAGAGATATGGCTACACCTTC
TRBJ1-5 TRBV10-3 NA once CAISESGTANQPQHF TGTGCCATCAGTGAGTCAGGGACCGCCAATCAGCCCCAGCATTTT
TRBJ2-5 TRBV5-6 TRBD2 NA CASSLRLAGGQETQYF TGTGCCAGCAGCTTACGACTAGCGGGGGGCCAAGAGACCCAGTACTTC
TRBJ2-7 TRBV2 TRBD2 NA CASSEGGLAGAEQYF TGTGCCAGCAGTGAAGGGGGACTAGCGGGGGCCGAGCAGTACTTC
TRBJ2-3 TRBV11-2 NA NA CASSSRGPGRTDTQYF TGTGCCAGCAGCTCCCGGGGGCCTGGGCGCACAGATACGCAGTATTTT
TRBJ1-6 TRBV6-5 NA few CASSYDQNSPLHF TGTGCCAGCAGTTACGACCAGAATTCACCCCTCCACTTT
TRBJ1-1 TRBV5-4 NA NA CASSSPNREVNTEAFF TGTGCCAGCAGTTCCCCGAACAGGGAGGTGAACACTGAAGCTTTCTTT
TRBJ2-7 TRBV12-3/TRBV12-4 NA NA CASSRQGTGEQYF TGTGCCAGCAGTCGCCAGGGTACTGGCGAGCAGTACTTC
TRBJ1-1 TRBV5-1 TRBD1 NA CASSLTTGTANTEAFF TGCGCCAGCAGCTTGACTACTGGGACAGCGAACACTGAAGCTTTCTTT
TRBJ2-7 TRBV3-1/TRBV3-2 NA NA CASSQDRLRTMSYEQYF TGTGCCAGCAGCCAAGATAGGCTAAGGACAATGTCCTACGAGCAGTACTTC
TRBJ1-2 TRBV3-1/TRBV3-2 NA NA CASSQDRGGYTF TGTGCCAGCAGCCAAGACAGGGGAGGCTACACCTTC